This TCR beta chain is from a study of blood T cells in healthy people across ages. Findings and caveats of the study: Long-lived donors had more naive CD4+ cells and higher diversity than aged donors. In these data, TCR beta diversity tracked strongly with naive T cell percentage.

The sample holds many counts of this clonotype. Its antigen is unidentified. The junction and the germline gene differ at one end; a read error may be behind it. The CDR3 extends over 14 amino acids. The germline V gene encodes CDR1 SGHRS and CDR2 YFSETQ. Together with a sample-barcoded 5' primer, a J-beta primer mix was included in a second PCR lasting about 7 to 12 cycles. MiXCR was run by TCRdb on the 5' RACE reads, yielding one entry per CDR3 protein. The data show over 1,500,000 distinct CDR3 sequences, approximately 40% seen once. Caucasian individuals from Russia who were healthy and aged roughly 6 to 90 acted as donors.

The specimen was blood. This chain joins TRBV5-1 and TRBJ1-5; weak D call: TRBD1 (6 bases). The source of this sequence is a human donor in good health. This CDR3 is CASSLEGGGQPQHF. The CDR3 coding sequence is TGTGCCAGCAGCTTAGAAGGGGGGGGTCAGCCCCAGCATTTT.